This entry features one T cell receptor beta chain sequence. This record comes from a study of blood T cell repertoires in COVID-19. Germline lookup yields CDR1 MGHDK and CDR2 SYGVNS. The CDR3 consists of 15 residues. V was cut by 6 bases and J by 0 bases, with 11 bases left in between. In the original analysis: Amplification of reference gene primers provided the estimated nucleated cell counts. Produced via immunoSEQ multiplex PCR; TCRdb's table is partial and in-frame only. V and J calls and clone size follow that table, whereas D and trimming were derived from the DNA. The sample yields about 420,000 clones, approximately 90% seen once.

Input material: peripheral blood. The J gene is TRBJ2-2, the V gene TRBV25-1; tentatively, D is TRBD2 (6 bases). This TCR was sampled from a man aged 18-30 years with COVID-19, enrolled during active disease. CDR3 amino acids: CASRRGNANTGELFF. The CDR3 DNA follows: TGTGCCAGCAGGCGGGGAAACGCGAACACCGGGGAGCTGTTTTTT.